The clone carrying this T cell receptor (beta chain) came up many times. Its antigen is not known. This sample is part of a study of neurological immune-mediated disorders. Study as a whole: Relapsing-remitting disease affected some 31, and secondary progressive 3, of about 34 multiple sclerosis patients. Study-wide findings and caveats: Multiple sclerosis, the disease with the least TCR clonal expansion, fell below healthy controls, whereas HTLV-1-associated myelopathy showed the most.

TCRdb re-called the 5' RACE reads through MiXCR, storing one row per CDR3 protein. The sample yields under 80,000 distinct CDR3 sequences, around 5.2% seen once. V lost 5 bases and J 7 bases, leaving 15 bases between the germline ends. Germline V lookup: CDR1 SGHVS, CDR2 FQNEAQ. The CDR3 totals 14 residues. Sequencing was done on a sample of PBMCs. V gene TRBV7-8 combines with J gene TRBJ2-1; D might be TRBD2 (6 bases). The source of this sequence is a woman younger than 45 with multiple sclerosis. The CDR3 DNA is TGTGCCAGCAGCCCGGGGACTCCGCCAAATGAGCAGTTCTTC. Protein sequence: CASSPGTPPNEQFF.